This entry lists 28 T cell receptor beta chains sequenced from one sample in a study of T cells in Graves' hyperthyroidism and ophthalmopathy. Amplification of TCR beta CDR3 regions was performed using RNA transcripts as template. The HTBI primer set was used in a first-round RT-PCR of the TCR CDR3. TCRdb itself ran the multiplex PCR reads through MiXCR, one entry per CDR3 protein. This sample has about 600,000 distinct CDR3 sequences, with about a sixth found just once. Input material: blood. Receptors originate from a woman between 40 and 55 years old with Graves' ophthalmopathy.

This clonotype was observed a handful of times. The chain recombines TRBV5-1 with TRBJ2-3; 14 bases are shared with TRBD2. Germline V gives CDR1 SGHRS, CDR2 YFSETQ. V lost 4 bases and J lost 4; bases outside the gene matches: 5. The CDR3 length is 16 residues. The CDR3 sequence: CASSQGLAGASDTQYF. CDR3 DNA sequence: TGCGCCAGCAGCCAGGGACTAGCGGGAGCGTCAGATACGCAGTATTTT.

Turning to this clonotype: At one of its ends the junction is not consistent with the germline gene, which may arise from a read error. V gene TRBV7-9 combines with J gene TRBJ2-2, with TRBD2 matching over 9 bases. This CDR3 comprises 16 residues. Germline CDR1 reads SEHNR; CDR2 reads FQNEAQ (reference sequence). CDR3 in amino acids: CASSTGASGNAGELFF. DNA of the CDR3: TGTGCCAGCAGCACGGGGGCTAGCGGGAACGCCGGGGAGCTGTTTTTT.

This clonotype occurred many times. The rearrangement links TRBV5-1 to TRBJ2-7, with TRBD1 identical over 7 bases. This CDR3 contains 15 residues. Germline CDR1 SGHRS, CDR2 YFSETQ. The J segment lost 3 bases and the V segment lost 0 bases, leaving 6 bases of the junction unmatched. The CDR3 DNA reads TGCGCCAGCAGCTTGGGGCCGGGACAGTTCTACGAGCAGTACTTC. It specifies CASSLGPGQFYEQYF.

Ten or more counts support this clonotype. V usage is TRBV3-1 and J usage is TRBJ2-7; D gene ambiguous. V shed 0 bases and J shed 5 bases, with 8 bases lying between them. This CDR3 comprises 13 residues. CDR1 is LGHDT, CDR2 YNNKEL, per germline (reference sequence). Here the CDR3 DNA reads TGTGCCAGCAGCCAAGATATGGGCAACGAGCAGTACTTC. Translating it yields CASSQDMGNEQYF.

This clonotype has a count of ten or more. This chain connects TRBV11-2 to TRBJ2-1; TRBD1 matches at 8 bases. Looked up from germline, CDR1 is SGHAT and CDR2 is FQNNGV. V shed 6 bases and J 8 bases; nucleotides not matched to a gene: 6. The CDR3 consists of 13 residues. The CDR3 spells CASSPQGVDEQFF. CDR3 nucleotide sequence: TGTGCCAGCAGTCCACAGGGGGTCGATGAGCAGTTCTTC.

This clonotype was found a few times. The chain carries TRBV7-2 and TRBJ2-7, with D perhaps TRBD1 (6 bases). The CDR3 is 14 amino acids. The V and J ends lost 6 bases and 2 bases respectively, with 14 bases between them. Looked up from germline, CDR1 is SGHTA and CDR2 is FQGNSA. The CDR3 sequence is CASRPSGGPYEQYF. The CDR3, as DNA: TGTGCCAGCAGACCGAGTGGGGGCCCCTACGAGCAGTACTTC.

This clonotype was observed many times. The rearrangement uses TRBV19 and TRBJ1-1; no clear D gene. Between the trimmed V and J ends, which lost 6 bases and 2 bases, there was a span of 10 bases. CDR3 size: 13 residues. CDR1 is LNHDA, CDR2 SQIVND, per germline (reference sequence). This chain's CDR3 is CASRLSGNTEAFF. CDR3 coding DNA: TGTGCCAGTAGGTTGTCAGGAAACACTGAAGCTTTCTTT.

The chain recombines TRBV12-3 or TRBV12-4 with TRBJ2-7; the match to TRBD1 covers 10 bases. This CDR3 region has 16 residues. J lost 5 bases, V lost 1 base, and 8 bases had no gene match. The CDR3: CASSLGDRGVFNEQYF. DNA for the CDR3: TGTGCCAGCAGTTTAGGGGACAGGGGAGTGTTCAACGAGCAGTACTTC.

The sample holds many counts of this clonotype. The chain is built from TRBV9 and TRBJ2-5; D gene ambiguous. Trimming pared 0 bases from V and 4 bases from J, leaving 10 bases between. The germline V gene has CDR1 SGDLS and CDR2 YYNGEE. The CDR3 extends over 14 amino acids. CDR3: CASSVGAGPETQYF. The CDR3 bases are TGTGCCAGCAGCGTAGGGGCAGGCCCAGAGACCCAGTACTTC. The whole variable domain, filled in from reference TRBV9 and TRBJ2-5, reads DSGVTQTPKHLITATGQRVTLRCSPRSGDLSVYWYQQSLDQGLQFLIQYYNGEERAKGNILERFSAQQFPDLHSELNLSSLELGDSALYFCASSVGAGPETQYFGPGTRLLVL.

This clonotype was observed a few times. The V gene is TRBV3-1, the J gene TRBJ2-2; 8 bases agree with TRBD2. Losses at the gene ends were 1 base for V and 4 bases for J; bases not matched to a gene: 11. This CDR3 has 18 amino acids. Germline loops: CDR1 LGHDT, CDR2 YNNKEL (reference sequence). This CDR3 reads CASSQVAIREGRTGELFF. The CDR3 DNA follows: TGTGCCAGCAGCCAAGTAGCAATCCGGGAGGGCCGCACCGGGGAGCTGTTTTTT.

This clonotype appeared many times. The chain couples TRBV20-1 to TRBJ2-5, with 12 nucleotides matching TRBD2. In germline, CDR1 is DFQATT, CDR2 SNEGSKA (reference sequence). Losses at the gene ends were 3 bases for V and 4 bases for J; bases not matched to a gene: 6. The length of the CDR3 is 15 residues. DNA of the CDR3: TGCAGTGCTAGGTCCCTAGCGGGGGGGGGAGAGACCCAGTACTTC. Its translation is CSARSLAGGGETQYF.

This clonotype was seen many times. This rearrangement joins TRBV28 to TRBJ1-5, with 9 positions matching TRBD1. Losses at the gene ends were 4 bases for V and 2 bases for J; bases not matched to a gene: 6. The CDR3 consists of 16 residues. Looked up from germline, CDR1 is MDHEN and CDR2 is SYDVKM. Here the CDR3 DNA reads TGTGCCAGCAGTTCACATGGGACAGGGCGCAATCAGCCCCAGCATTTT. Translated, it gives CASSSHGTGRNQPQHF.

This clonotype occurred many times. CDR3 DNA: TGTGCCAGCTCATTCGGGACACTGAGCACAGATACGCAGTATTTT. Translation: CASSFGTLSTDTQYF. The chain uses TRBV18 and TRBJ2-3; the D gene is possibly TRBD1 (6 bases). V was shortened by 5 bases and J by 0 bases, with 12 bases between the two germline ends. The CDR3 is 15 residues long. CDR1 and CDR2 from the germline V gene are KGHSH and LQKENI.

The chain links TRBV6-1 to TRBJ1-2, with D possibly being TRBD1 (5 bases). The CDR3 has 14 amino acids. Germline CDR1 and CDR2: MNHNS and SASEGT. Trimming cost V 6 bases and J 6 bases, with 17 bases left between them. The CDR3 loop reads CASSSRASGDGYTF. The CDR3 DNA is TGTGCCAGCAGCTCCAGGGCCTCGGGGGATGGCTACACCTTC.

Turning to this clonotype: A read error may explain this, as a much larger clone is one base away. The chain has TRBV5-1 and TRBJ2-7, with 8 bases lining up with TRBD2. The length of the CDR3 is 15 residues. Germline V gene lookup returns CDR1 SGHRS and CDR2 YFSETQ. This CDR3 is CASSLNPGGLYEQHF. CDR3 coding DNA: TGCGCCAGCAGCTTGAATCCGGGAGGGCTCTACGAGCAGCACTTC.

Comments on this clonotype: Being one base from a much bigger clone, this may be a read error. The CDR3 sequence is CASRQQGSRLLGSPIHF. DNA of the CDR3: TGTGCCAGCAGACAACAGGGTTCGCGGCTACTAGGCTCACCCATCCACTTT. The rearrangement uses TRBV3-1 and TRBJ1-6; possible D gene TRBD1, 6 bases. Germline V gives CDR1 LGHDT, CDR2 YNNKEL (reference sequence). This CDR3 contains 17 residues.

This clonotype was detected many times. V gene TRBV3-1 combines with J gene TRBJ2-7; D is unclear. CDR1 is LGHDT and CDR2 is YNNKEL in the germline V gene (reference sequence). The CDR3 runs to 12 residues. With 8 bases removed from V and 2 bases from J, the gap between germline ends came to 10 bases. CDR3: CASSQGPYEQYF. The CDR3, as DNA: TGTGCCAGCTCCCAAGGACCCTACGAGCAGTACTTC.

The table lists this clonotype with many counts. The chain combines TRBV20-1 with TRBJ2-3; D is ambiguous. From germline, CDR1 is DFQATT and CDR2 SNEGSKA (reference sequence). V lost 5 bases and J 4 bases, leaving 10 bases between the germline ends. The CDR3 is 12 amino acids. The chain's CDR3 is CSAPFRSDTQYF. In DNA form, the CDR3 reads TGCAGTGCTCCGTTCCGATCAGATACGCAGTATTTT.

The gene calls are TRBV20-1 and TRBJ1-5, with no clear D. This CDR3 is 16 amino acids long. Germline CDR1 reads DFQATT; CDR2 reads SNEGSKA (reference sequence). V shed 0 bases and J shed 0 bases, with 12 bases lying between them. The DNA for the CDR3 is TGCAGTGCTAGAGATCCAAGGACGGATAGCAATCAGCCCCAGCATTTT. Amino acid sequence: CSARDPRTDSNQPQHF.

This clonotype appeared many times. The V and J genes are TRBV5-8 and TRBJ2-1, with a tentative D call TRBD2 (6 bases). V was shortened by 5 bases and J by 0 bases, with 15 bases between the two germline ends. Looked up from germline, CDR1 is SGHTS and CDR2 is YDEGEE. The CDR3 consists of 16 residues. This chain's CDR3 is CASRWDLTSSYNEQFF. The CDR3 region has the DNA TGTGCCAGCAGGTGGGACTTAACAAGCTCCTACAATGAGCAGTTCTTC. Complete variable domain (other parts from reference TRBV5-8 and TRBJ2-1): EAGVTQSPTHLIKTRGQQATLRCSPISGHTSVYWYQQALGLGLQFLLWYDEGEERNRGNFPPRFSGRQFPNYSSELNVNALELEDSALYLCASRWDLTSSYNEQFFGPGTRLTVL.

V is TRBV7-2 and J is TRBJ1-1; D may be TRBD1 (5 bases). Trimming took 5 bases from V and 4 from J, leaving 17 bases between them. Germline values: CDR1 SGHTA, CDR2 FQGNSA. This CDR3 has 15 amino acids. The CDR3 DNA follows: TGTGCCAGCAGCATTTCCGGGGCAACCGGCACTGAAGCTTTCTTT. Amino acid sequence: CASSISGATGTEAFF.

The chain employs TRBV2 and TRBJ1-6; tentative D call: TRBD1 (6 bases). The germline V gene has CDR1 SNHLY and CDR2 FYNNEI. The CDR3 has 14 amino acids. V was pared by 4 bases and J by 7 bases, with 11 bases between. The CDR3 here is CASSVTGINSPLHF. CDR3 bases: TGTGCCAGCAGTGTCACAGGGATCAATTCACCCCTCCACTTT.

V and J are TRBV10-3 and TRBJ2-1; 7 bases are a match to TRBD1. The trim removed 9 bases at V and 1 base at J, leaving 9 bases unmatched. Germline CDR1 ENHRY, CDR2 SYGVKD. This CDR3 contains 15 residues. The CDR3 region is CAITERDSSYNEQFF. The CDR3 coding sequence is TGTGCCATAACTGAAAGGGACAGTTCCTACAATGAGCAGTTCTTC.

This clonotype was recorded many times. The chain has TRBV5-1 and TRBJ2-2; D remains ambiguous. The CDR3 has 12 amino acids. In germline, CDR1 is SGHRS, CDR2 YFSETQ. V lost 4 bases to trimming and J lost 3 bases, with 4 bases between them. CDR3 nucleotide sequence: TGCGCCAGCAGCGTGGACACCGGGGAGCTGTTTTTT. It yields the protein CASSVDTGELFF.

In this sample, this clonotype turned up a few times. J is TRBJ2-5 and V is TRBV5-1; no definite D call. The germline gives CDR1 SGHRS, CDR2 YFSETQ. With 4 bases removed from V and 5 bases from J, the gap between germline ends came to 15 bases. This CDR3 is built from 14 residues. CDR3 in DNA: TGCGCCAGCAGCCCGCGGCGGATAGGGGAGACCCAGTACTTC. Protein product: CASSPRRIGETQYF.

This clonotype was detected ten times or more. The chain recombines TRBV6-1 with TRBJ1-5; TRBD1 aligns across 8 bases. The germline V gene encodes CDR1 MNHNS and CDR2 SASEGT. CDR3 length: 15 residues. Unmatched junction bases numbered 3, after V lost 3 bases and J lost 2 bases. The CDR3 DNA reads TGTGCCAGCAGTGAGACAGGGGATCGCAATCAGCCCCAGCATTTT. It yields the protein CASSETGDRNQPQHF.

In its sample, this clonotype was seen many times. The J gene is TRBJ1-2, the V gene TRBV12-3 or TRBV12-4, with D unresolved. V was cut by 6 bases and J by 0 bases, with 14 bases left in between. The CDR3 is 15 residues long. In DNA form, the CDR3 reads TGTGCCAGCAGCCGCCTGAGGACGGCTAACTATGGCTACACCTTC. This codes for CASSRLRTANYGYTF.

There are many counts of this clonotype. CDR3: CASSLQAGYEQYF. The DNA for the CDR3 is TGTGCCAGCAGCCTCCAGGCGGGCTACGAGCAGTACTTC. The chain is built from TRBV12-3 or TRBV12-4 and TRBJ2-7; a possible D gene is TRBD2 (5 bases). This CDR3 has 13 amino acids. V was shortened by 6 bases and J by 3 bases, with 12 bases between the two germline ends.